The clone carrying this T cell receptor (beta chain) was counted many times. The sample is drawn from a study of breast tumors, draining lymph nodes, adjacent tissues. TCRdb independently ran MiXCR on the multiplex PCR reads; one entry per CDR3 protein. The sample yields about 180,000 distinct CDR3 sequences, more than 25% seen once. Breast cancer patients provided tissue from their axillary draining lymph nodes. Germline V gives CDR1 SGHTA, CDR2 FQGNSA. V lost 5 bases and J lost 0, with 20 bases in between. CDR3 size: 18 residues. Sequencing used axillary lymph node tissue. The V and J genes are TRBV7-2 and TRBJ2-1, with D possibly matching TRBD2 (6 bases). The receptor's source is a female donor with breast cancer. Some clones in this sample may be carry-over from other donors' samples. CDR3 DNA: TGTGCCAGCAGCCCGCGGACTACGGGGACCTACTCCTACAATGAGCAGTTCTTC. Translation gives CASSPRTTGTYSYNEQFF.